A selection of T cell receptor beta chains follows, all from one sample in a study of blood T cell repertoires in COVID-19. Sequencing used immunoSEQ multiplex PCR; TCRdb keeps in-frame clones, though not all of them. The data hold 120,000 to 150,000 clones, with around 80% observed a single time. Sequenced: peripheral blood. Every receptor here comes from a man older than 75 with acute or convalescent COVID-19. Both conserved end residues are part of each CDR3. Each record gives: V gene, D gene, J gene, clone size, CDR3 DNA, CDR3 protein. D genes are given only for firm matches. Clone size is stated in some rows and not others, as once, few, many or a class when expanded.

TRBV6-5	TRBD2	TRBJ2-1	NA	TGTGCCAGCAGAGGGGCGGGGGATTCGAATGAGCAGTTCTTC	CASRGAGDSNEQFF
TRBV28	TRBD2	TRBJ2-1	NA	TGTGCCTACGGACTAGCGGGGGGCACCTACAATGAGCAGTTCTTC	CAYGLAGGTYNEQFF
TRBV19	TRBD1	TRBJ2-1	NA	TGTGCCAGTAGTAGCCGGGACAGGGCCTACAATGAGCAGTTCTTC	CASSSRDRAYNEQFF
TRBV19	TRBD1	TRBJ1-5	NA	TGTGCCAGTAGTATTGGGACAGCTAACAATCAGCCCCAGCATTTT	CASSIGTANNQPQHF
TRBV7-8	NA	TRBJ2-5	NA	TGTGCCAGCAGCTTACGCGAATGGGAGACCCAGTACTTC	CASSLREWETQYF
TRBV7-3	NA	TRBJ2-3	NA	TGTGCCAGCAGCTCAGGGGGGCATGGGTCAGATACGCAGTATTTT	CASSSGGHGSDTQYF
TRBV2	NA	TRBJ1-5	NA	TGTGCCAGCAGTGAGTGGAGGAATCAGCCCCAGCATTTT	CASSEWRNQPQHF
TRBV7-9	TRBD1	TRBJ2-3	NA	TGTGCCAGCAGCTTTAGGCGACAGGGGTTAACAGATACGCAGTATTTT	CASSFRRQGLTDTQYF
TRBV4-3	NA	TRBJ1-1	NA	TGCGCCAGCAGCCAAGATTTAAGGCAGGGTTTCACTGAAGCTTTCTTT	CASSQDLRQGFTEAFF
TRBV7-2	NA	TRBJ1-1	NA	TGTGCCAGCAGCTTAATACGCGTCACTGAAGCTTTCTTT	CASSLIRVTEAFF
TRBV28	NA	TRBJ1-1	NA	TGTGCCAGCAGTTGGCTACCGGGGGAAGCTTTCTTT	CASSWLPGEAFF
TRBV5-5	NA	TRBJ2-5	NA	TGTGCCAGCAGCTTGGGGGCAAGACAAGAGACCCAGTACTTC	CASSLGARQETQYF
TRBV6-5	NA	TRBJ2-2	NA	TGTGCCAGCAGGCCGGGGGGCTGGGACACCGGGGAGCTGTTTTTT	CASRPGGWDTGELFF
TRBV6-1	NA	TRBJ1-1	few	TGTGCCAGCAGTGAAGCGCAGGGTCTCACTGAAGCTTTCTTT	CASSEAQGLTEAFF
TRBV19	NA	TRBJ1-5	NA	TGTGCCAGTAGTATCGAGGTTGGTCAGCCCCAGCATTTT	CASSIEVGQPQHF
TRBV24-1	TRBD1	TRBJ2-5	NA	TGTGCCACCAGTGGCGCTCTGGGACAGGAAGAGACCCAGTACTTC	CATSGALGQEETQYF
TRBV7-6	NA	TRBJ2-3	NA	TGTGCCAGCAGCTCCCCGGGACCCCAGGGGCCAGATACGCAGTATTTT	CASSSPGPQGPDTQYF
TRBV7-2	NA	TRBJ1-1	NA	TGTGCCAGCAGCTTGGGGGCTCCGAACACTGAAGCTTTCTTT	CASSLGAPNTEAFF